Below, 26 T cell receptor beta chains from the same sample are listed, as sequenced in a study of T-cell reconstitution after alpha-beta-depleted transplantation in children. The TCRbeta library incorporated unique molecular identifiers. TCRdb independently ran MiXCR on the PCR reads; one entry per CDR3 protein. The sample has a few hundred thousand distinct CDR3 sequences, roughly 11% seen once. The specimen comprised PBMCs from the stem cell graft donor, sampled from the stem cell graft. The receptors were gathered from a human donor who donated a stem cell graft to a child with acute myeloid leukemia.

This clonotype appeared a few times. The chain joins TRBV6-1 to TRBJ2-1; 7 bases are shared with TRBD2. This CDR3 has 16 residues. V lost 11 bases, J lost 1 base, and 14 bases stayed unmatched. Looked up from germline, CDR1 is MNHNS and CDR2 is SASEGT. This CDR3 reads CACNPLGGTSYNEQFF. In DNA, the CDR3 is TGTGCCTGCAACCCATTGGGGGGGACTTCCTACAATGAGCAGTTCTTC.

The chain joins TRBV9 to TRBJ2-5; 10 bases line up with TRBD2. This CDR3 spans 14 amino acids. Germline CDR1 SGDLS, CDR2 YYNGEE. The V and J ends lost 1 base and 5 bases, in that order; junction bases with no gene match: 2. The CDR3 reads CASSVLAGGETQYF. CDR3 nucleotide sequence: TGTGCCAGCAGCGTATTAGCGGGGGGTGAGACCCAGTACTTC.

Within the sample, this clonotype is medium-sized (0.01 to 0.1%). CDR3 nucleotide sequence: TGTGCCATCGGGACAGGGGATAGCAATCAGCCCCAGCATTTT. Translation: CAIGTGDSNQPQHF. The genes are TRBV10-3 and TRBJ1-5; the match to TRBD1 covers 10 bases. The CDR3 length is 14 residues. Unmatched junction bases numbered 1, after V lost 8 bases and J lost 0 bases. The V gene's germline CDR1 is ENHRY and CDR2 SYGVKD.

Concerning this clonotype itself: At one end the junction does not follow the germline gene, possibly because of a read error. The rearrangement uses TRBV7-7 and TRBJ2-5; D is ambiguous. This CDR3 is 14 amino acids long. The germline V gene has CDR1 SSHAT and CDR2 FNYEAQ (reference sequence). This chain's CDR3 is CASSLDRLRETQYF. DNA of the CDR3: TGTGCTAGCAGCTTAGATAGGCTCAGAGAGACCCAGTACTTC.

This clonotype turned up a few times. The CDR3: CASSTGSGTGIPNEQFF. The CDR3 DNA reads TGTGCCAGCAGTACCGGGTCCGGGACAGGGATCCCCAATGAGCAGTTCTTC. V and J are TRBV12-3 or TRBV12-4 and TRBJ2-1; the match to TRBD1 covers 9 bases. Losses at the gene ends were 5 bases for V and 6 bases for J; bases not matched to a gene: 14. The CDR3 is made up of 17 amino acids.

This chain links TRBV11-2 with TRBJ2-2; D remains ambiguous. The germline V and J ends were trimmed by 5 bases and 7 bases, with 14 bases remaining between them. Germline V gene lookup returns CDR1 SGHAT and CDR2 FQNNGV. The length of the CDR3 is 14 residues. The CDR3: CASSANKGFGELFF. As DNA, the CDR3 is TGTGCCAGCAGCGCGAATAAAGGATTCGGGGAGCTGTTTTTT.

As to this clonotype: Germline and junction disagree at one end, which may indicate a read error. The chain recombines TRBV15 with TRBJ1-5, with unresolved D. The CDR3 contains 15 residues. The germline CDR1 and CDR2 sequences are LNHNV and YYDKDF (reference sequence). The CDR3 DNA reads as TGTGCCACCAGCGGTTTTCCGGGAGAAAATCGGCCCCAGCATTTT. Its protein product is CATSGFPGENRPQHF.

This clonotype has just a few counts. The chain links TRBV7-9 to TRBJ2-7; 7 bases align to TRBD2. Trimming cost V 5 bases and J 5 bases; bases outside gene matches: 9. Per the germline V gene, CDR1 is SEHNR and CDR2 is FQNEAQ (reference sequence). This CDR3 spans 14 amino acids. CDR3 bases: TGTGCCAGCAGCCCGGGGAGGGGAAGTCACGAGCAGTACGTC. Protein sequence: CASSPGRGSHEQYV.

This clonotype was seen more than once but under ten times. This chain connects TRBV20-1 to TRBJ2-4, with 12 bases aligning to TRBD2. The J segment lost 7 bases and the V segment lost 5 bases, leaving 9 bases of the junction unmatched. Germline V lookup: CDR1 DFQATT, CDR2 SNEGSKA (reference sequence). The CDR3 has 15 amino acids. CDR3 residues: CSAEAPSGRGNIQYF. The CDR3 coding sequence is TGCAGTGCTGAAGCCCCTAGCGGGAGGGGTAACATTCAGTACTTC.

This chain connects TRBV4-1 to TRBJ1-5; maybe TRBD1 (5 bases). The CDR3 covers 14 residues. CDR1 and CDR2 (germline): MGHRA, YSYEKL. V was pared by 0 bases and J by 9 bases, with 12 bases between. CDR3 in DNA: TGCGCCAGCAGCCAAGATCCGGGGGTGAGGCCCCAGCATTTT. The encoded protein is CASSQDPGVRPQHF.

There are many counts of this clonotype. This sequence joins TRBV6-2 or TRBV6-3 and TRBJ1-6; D might be TRBD1 (5 bases). Trimming removed 8 bases from V and 6 bases from J, with 23 bases in between. Germline CDR1 and CDR2: MNHEY and SVGEGT. The CDR3 consists of 17 residues. CDR3 residues: CASSSGSWDGFNSPLHF. The CDR3 bases are TGTGCCAGCTCCTCCGGCTCCTGGGACGGCTTTAATTCACCCCTCCACTTT.

This clonotype was seen many times. V and J are TRBV12-3 or TRBV12-4 and TRBJ2-2; D is perhaps TRBD1 or TRBD2 (7 bases each). The V end lost 6 bases, the J end lost 6 bases, and 14 bases lay between the germline ends. The CDR3 is 14 residues long. The CDR3 DNA follows: TGTGCCAGCAGCCGCCAGGGGGGGTCCGGGGAGCTGTTTTTT. It yields the protein CASSRQGGSGELFF.

The chain has TRBV7-2 and TRBJ2-1, with a possible D match to TRBD2 (6 bases). The CDR3 is 13 amino acids. Per the germline V gene, CDR1 is SGHTA and CDR2 is FQGNSA. Trimming left V 3 bases short and J 8 bases short, with 11 bases between. The DNA for the CDR3 is TGTGCCAGCAGCTTGCCGCCTAGCGATGAGCAGTTCTTC. Encoded protein: CASSLPPSDEQFF. Based on the CDR3 plus reference TRBV7-2 and TRBJ2-1, the full variable domain is GAGVSQSPSNKVTEKGKDVELRCDPISGHTALYWYRQSLGQGLEFLIYFQGNSAPDKSGLPSDRFSAERTGGSVSTLTIQRTQQEDSAVYLCASSLPPSDEQFFGPGTRLTVL.

CDR3 region: CSAPPGLAGGRHEQFF. DNA for the CDR3: TGCAGTGCTCCCCCCGGGCTAGCGGGGGGGCGTCATGAGCAGTTCTTC. The chain uses TRBV20-1 and TRBJ2-1, with 12 bases lining up with TRBD2. CDR3 length: 16 amino acids. The junction had 13 bases not matched to a gene; V was cut back by 5 bases and J by 8 bases. Germline lookup yields CDR1 DFQATT and CDR2 SNEGSKA (reference sequence).

This clonotype was detected only a few times. The gene calls are TRBV6-1 and TRBJ1-5; 11 positions agree with TRBD1. Germline CDR1 and CDR2: MNHNS and SASEGT. This CDR3 comprises 14 residues. J lost 12 bases, V lost 4 bases, and 8 bases had no gene match. CDR3 DNA: TGTGCCAGCAGTGGTGGGACAGGGGGGGAGGGCCAGCATTTT. Translation gives CASSGGTGGEGQHF.

This clonotype has at least ten counts. V is TRBV7-9 and J is TRBJ1-2, with TRBD1 matching 8 bases. J was trimmed by 6 bases and V by 8 bases; bases with no gene match: 17. This CDR3 region has 16 residues. Germline CDR1 is SEHNR and CDR2 is FQNEAQ (reference sequence). The CDR3: CASYPAMPGTGDGYTF. In DNA form, the CDR3 reads TGTGCCAGCTACCCCGCAATGCCCGGGACAGGAGATGGCTACACCTTC.

This clonotype was seen more than once but under ten times. The chain combines TRBV6-1 with TRBJ2-7, with TRBD2 identical over 13 bases. CDR3 length equals 15 residues. J lost 5 bases, V lost 6 bases, and 7 bases had no gene match. Looked up from germline, CDR1 is MNHNS and CDR2 is SASEGT. The CDR3, as DNA: TGTGCCAGCAGCCAAGGACTAGCGGGAGTCCACGAGCAGTACTTC. Translated: CASSQGLAGVHEQYF.

This clonotype was recorded many times. This chain joins TRBV12-3 or TRBV12-4 and TRBJ1-2; D might be TRBD1 (5 bases). Trimming cost V 5 bases and J 3 bases, with 19 bases left between them. The CDR3 has 16 residues. The CDR3 DNA reads TGTGCCAGCAGTCCTTCTAACAGTGCGGGGCACTATGGCTACACCTTC. Translation gives CASSPSNSAGHYGYTF.

This clonotype was seen only a few times. The chain links TRBV10-2 to TRBJ2-5, with 9 nucleotides matching TRBD1. Germline loops: CDR1 WSHSY, CDR2 SAAADI. This CDR3 comprises 16 residues. The V gene end was trimmed by 2 bases and the J gene end by 4 bases; junction bases not matched to a gene: 8. CDR3 in DNA: TGCGCCAGCAGTGAGCCGGGACAGGGAAGGGGAGAGACCCAGTACTTC. Amino acid sequence: CASSEPGQGRGETQYF.

This clonotype was recorded a few times. The chain joins TRBV7-2 to TRBJ1-4, with a possible D match to TRBD1 (5 bases). Trimming cost V 3 bases and J 7 bases, with 12 bases left between them. The CDR3 runs 14 residues. Per germline, CDR1 SGHTA and CDR2 FQGNSA. The CDR3 bases are TGTGCCAGCAGCTTTCAGGGTGTGGGTGAAAAACTGTTTTTT. Its translation: CASSFQGVGEKLFF.

CDR3 bases: TGCGCCAGCAGCTTGGAAAATGACAGGGGCGGGGGAGCTTTCTTT. As protein: CASSLENDRGGGAFF. V is TRBV5-1 and J is TRBJ1-1, with TRBD1 matching 8 bases. Looked up from germline, CDR1 is SGHRS and CDR2 is YFSETQ. This CDR3 spans 15 amino acids. The junction had 11 bases not matched to a gene; V was cut back by 0 bases and J by 10 bases.

This clonotype was seen more than once but under ten times. Here the CDR3 reads CASSYSTGGPYQPQHF. CDR3 coding DNA: TGTGCCAGCAGTTACTCAACAGGGGGCCCGTATCAGCCCCAGCATTTT. The chain combines TRBV6-5 with TRBJ1-5, with 9 bases aligning to TRBD1. CDR1 and CDR2 from the germline V gene are MNHEY and SVGAGI. The CDR3 totals 16 residues. After removal of 0 bases from V and 5 bases from J, the junction contained 5 bases not matched to a gene.

The chain uses TRBV5-1 and TRBJ1-4; maybe TRBD1 (6 bases). The CDR3 loop spans 15 amino acids. Germline V gene lookup returns CDR1 SGHRS and CDR2 YFSETQ. Trimming took off 2 bases at V and 5 bases at J, with 13 bases between the two ends. The CDR3 loop is CASSLGGGSNEKLFF. The CDR3 DNA follows: TGCGCCAGCAGCTTAGGGGGGGGGTCAAATGAAAAACTGTTTTTT.

This clonotype occurred a few times. The V call is TRBV6-5, the J call TRBJ2-1; TRBD2 matches at 14 bases. With V trimmed by 0 bases and J by 3 bases, 4 bases remained unmatched. This CDR3 comprises 18 residues. Looked up from germline, CDR1 is MNHEY and CDR2 is SVGAGI. CDR3 amino acids: CASSYSPTSGGDYNEQFF. CDR3 sequence (DNA): TGTGCCAGCAGTTACTCACCGACTAGCGGGGGGGACTACAATGAGCAGTTCTTC.

This clonotype has only a few counts. This chain joins TRBV5-1 and TRBJ1-1, with a possible D match to TRBD1 (6 bases). The CDR3 contains 14 residues. Trimming took off 0 bases at V and 6 bases at J, with 12 bases between the two ends. Germline V CDR1 and CDR2: SGHRS, YFSETQ. CDR3 sequence reads: CASSLGSGGAEAFF. CDR3 bases: TGCGCCAGCAGCTTGGGGTCGGGGGGCGCTGAAGCTTTCTTT.

This clonotype was recorded a few times. The chain links TRBV12-3 or TRBV12-4 to TRBJ2-5; TRBD2 agrees at 12 bases. The CDR3 totals 15 residues. V shed 8 bases, J shed 5 bases, and the junction held 9 bases outside the gene matches. The CDR3 spells CASSRALAGGETQYF. CDR3 DNA sequence: TGTGCCAGCTCCCGCGCACTAGCGGGAGGTGAGACCCAGTACTTC.